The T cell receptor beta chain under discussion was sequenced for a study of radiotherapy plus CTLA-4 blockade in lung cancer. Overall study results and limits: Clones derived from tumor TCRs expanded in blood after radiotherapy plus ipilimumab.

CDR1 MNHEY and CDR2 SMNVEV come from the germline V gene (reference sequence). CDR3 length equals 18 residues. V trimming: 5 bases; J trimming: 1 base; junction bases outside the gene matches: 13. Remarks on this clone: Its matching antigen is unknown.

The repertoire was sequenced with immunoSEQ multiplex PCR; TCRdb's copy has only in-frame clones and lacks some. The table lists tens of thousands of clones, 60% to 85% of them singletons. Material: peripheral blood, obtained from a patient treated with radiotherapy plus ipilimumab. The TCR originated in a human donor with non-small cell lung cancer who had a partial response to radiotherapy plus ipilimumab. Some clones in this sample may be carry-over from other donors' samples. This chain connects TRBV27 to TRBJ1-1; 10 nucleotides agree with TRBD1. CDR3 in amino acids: CASSRPPGTGVENTEAFF. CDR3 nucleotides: TGTGCCAGCAGTAGGCCCCCCGGGACAGGGGTCGAGAACACTGAAGCTTTCTTT.